The sequence of this TCR beta chain was determined in a study of CD8+ T cells in alopecia areata. Study-wide background: Using the percentage of affected scalp area, treated patients' severity was scored.

The treatment denotes: oral pan-JAK inhibitor, 5-10 mg twice daily. cDNA reverse transcribed from extracted RNA served as the sequencing template. Only in-frame clones appear in the TCRdb table, and some are missing; sequencing was by immunoSEQ multiplex PCR. The sample gives about 74,000 clones, over 25% of which show up once; 15% is in the top ten. This clonotype was sampled from a human donor with alopecia areata. This material consisted of CD8+ T cells sorted from blood, taken at week 4, from a patient treated with tofacitinib.

The CDR3, as DNA: TGTGCCAGCAGGGACAGGTGGGGGATTGAGACCCAGTACTTC. Translated: CASRDRWGIETQYF. The rearrangement joins TRBV27 to TRBJ2-5; 7 positions match TRBD1. The trim removed 6 bases at V and 5 bases at J, leaving 9 bases unmatched. In germline, CDR1 is MNHEY, CDR2 SMNVEV (reference sequence). This CDR3 has 14 amino acids.